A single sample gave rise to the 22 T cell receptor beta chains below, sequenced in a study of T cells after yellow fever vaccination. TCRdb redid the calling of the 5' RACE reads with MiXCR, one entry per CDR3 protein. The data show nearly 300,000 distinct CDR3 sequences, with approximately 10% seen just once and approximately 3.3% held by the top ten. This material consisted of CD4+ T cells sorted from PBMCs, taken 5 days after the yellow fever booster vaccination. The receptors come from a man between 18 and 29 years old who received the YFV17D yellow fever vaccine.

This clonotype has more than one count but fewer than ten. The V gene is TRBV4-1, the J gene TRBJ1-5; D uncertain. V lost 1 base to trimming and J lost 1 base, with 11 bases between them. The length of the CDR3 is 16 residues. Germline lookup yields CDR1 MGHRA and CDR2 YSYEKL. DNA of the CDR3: TGCGCCAGCAGCCAAGTACCCGGCGAGAGCAATCAGCCCCAGCATTTT. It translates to CASSQVPGESNQPQHF.

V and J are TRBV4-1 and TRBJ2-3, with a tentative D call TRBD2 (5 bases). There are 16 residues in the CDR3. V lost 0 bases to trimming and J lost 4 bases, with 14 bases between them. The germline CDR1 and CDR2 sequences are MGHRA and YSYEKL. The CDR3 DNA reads TGCGCCAGCAGCCAAGATGTAGTCCGGGGTCCAGATACGCAGTATTTT. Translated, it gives CASSQDVVRGPDTQYF.

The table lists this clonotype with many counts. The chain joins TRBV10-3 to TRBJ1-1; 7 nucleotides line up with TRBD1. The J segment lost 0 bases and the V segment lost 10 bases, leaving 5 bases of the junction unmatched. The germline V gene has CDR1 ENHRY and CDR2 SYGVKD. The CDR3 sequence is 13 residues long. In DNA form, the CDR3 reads TGTGCCACTGCGGGACAGATGAACACTGAAGCTTTCTTT. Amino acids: CATAGQMNTEAFF.

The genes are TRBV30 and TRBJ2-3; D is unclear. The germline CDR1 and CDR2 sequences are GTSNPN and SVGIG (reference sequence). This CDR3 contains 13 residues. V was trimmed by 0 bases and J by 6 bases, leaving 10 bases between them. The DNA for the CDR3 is TGTGCCTGGAGTGTTAACTCCGGGGATACGCAGTATTTT. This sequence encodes CAWSVNSGDTQYF.

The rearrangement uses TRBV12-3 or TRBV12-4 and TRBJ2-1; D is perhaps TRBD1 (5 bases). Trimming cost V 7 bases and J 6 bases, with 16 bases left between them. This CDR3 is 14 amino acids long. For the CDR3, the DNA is TGTGCCAGCACCCGACAGAGATTGGCCAATGAGCAGTTCTTC. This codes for CASTRQRLANEQFF.

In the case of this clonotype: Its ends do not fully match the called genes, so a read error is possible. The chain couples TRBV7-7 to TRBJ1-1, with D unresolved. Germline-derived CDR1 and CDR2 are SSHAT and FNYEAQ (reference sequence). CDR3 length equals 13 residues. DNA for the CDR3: TGTGCTAGCAGCTTTGACTGGAACACTGAAGCTTTCTTT. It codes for CASSFDWNTEAFF.

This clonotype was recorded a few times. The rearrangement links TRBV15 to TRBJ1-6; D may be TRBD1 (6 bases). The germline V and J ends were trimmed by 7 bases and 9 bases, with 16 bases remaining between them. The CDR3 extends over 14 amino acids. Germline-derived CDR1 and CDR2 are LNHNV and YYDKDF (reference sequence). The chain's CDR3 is CATTEGEWGSPLHF. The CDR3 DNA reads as TGTGCCACCACCGAGGGGGAATGGGGTTCACCCCTCCACTTT.

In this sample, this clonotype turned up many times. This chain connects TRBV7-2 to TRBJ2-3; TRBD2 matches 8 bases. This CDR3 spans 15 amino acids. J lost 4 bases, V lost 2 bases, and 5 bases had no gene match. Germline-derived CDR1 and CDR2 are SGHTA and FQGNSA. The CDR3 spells CASSLYGGASDTQYF. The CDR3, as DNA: TGTGCCAGCAGCTTATACGGGGGGGCATCAGATACGCAGTATTTT.

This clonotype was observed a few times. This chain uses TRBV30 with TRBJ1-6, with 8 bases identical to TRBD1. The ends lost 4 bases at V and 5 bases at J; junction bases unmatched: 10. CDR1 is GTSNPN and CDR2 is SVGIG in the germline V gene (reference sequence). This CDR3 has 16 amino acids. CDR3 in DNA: TGTGCCTGGACCAGGGACAGGACCTTTAATAATTCACCCCTCCACTTT. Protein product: CAWTRDRTFNNSPLHF. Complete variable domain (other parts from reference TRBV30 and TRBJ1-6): SQTIHQWPATLVQPVGSPLSLECTVEGTSNPNLYWYRQAAGRGLQLLFYSVGIGQISSEVPQNLSASRPQDRQFILSSKKLLLSDSGFYLCAWTRDRTFNNSPLHFGNGTRLTVT.

CDR3 sequence reads: CSASSYSRSSYNEQFF. The CDR3 DNA follows: TGCAGTGCTAGTTCGTATTCCCGCAGCTCCTACAATGAGCAGTTCTTC. V and J are TRBV20-1 and TRBJ2-1, with unresolved D. The CDR3 length is 16 residues. Germline V CDR1 and CDR2: DFQATT, SNEGSKA (reference sequence). The V gene lost 3 bases and the J gene lost 0 bases, with 15 bases spanning the gap.

CDR3 residues: CASSLIWGRGDEQFF. The DNA for the CDR3 is TGTGCCAGCAGCTTGATTTGGGGAAGGGGTGATGAGCAGTTCTTC. V usage is TRBV5-6 and J usage is TRBJ2-1, with D maybe TRBD1 (5 bases). Germline CDR1 and CDR2: SGHDT and YYEEEE. The CDR3 runs to 15 residues. V shed 1 base and J shed 8 bases, with 16 bases lying between them.

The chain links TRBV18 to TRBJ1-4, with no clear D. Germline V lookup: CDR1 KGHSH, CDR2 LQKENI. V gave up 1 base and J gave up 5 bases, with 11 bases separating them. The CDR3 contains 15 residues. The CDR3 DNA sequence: TGTGCCAGCTCACCACACCAGGAAATAAATGAAAAACTGTTTTTT. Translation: CASSPHQEINEKLFF.

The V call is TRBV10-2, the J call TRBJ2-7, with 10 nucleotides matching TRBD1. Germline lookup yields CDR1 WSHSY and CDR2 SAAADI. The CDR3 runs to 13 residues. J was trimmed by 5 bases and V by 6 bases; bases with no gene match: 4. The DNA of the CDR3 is TGCGCCAGCAGCGGACAGGGGGGCGACGAGCAGTACTTC. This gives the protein CASSGQGGDEQYF.

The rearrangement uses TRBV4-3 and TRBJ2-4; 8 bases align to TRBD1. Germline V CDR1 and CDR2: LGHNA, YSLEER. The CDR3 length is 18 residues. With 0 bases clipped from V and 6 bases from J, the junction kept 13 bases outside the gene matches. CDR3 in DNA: TGCGCCAGCAGCCAAGACGGTTTTCCGGCAGGGGGCGTAAACATTCAGTACTTC. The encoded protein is CASSQDGFPAGGVNIQYF.

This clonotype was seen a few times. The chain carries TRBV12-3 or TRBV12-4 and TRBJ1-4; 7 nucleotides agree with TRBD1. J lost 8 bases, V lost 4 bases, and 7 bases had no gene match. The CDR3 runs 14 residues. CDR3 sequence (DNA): TGTGCCAGCAGTTCCGGGGACAGAAGGGAAAAACTGTTTTTT. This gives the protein CASSSGDRREKLFF.

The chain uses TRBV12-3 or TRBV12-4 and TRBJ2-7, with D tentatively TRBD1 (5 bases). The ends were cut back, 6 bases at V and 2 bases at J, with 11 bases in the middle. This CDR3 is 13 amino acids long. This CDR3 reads CASSRAYTYEQYF. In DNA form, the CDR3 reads TGTGCCAGCAGCAGGGCATATACCTACGAGCAGTACTTC.

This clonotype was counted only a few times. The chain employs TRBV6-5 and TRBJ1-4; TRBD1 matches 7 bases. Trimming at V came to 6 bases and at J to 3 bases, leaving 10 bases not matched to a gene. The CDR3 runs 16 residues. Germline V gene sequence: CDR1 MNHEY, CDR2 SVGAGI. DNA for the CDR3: TGTGCCAGCAGGAAACTATCGGGACAGCCTAATGAAAAACTGTTTTTT. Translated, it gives CASRKLSGQPNEKLFF.

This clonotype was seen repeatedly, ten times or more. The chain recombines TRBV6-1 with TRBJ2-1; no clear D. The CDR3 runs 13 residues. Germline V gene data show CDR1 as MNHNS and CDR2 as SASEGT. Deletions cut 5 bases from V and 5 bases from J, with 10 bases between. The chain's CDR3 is CASSPQPHNEQFF. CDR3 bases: TGTGCCAGCAGTCCCCAACCTCACAATGAGCAGTTCTTC.

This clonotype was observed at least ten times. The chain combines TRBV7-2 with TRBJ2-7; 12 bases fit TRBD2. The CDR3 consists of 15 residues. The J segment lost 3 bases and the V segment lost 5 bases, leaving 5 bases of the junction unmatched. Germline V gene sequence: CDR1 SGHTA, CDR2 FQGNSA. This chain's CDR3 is CASSPLAGGLYEQYV. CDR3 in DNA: TGTGCCAGCAGCCCACTAGCGGGGGGACTCTACGAGCAGTACGTC.

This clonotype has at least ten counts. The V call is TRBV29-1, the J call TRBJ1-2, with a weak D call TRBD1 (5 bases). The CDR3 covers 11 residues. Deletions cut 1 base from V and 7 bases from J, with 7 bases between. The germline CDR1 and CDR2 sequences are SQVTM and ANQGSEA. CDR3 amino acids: CSVEAGGGYTF. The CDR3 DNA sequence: TGCAGCGTTGAAGCTGGGGGTGGCTACACCTTC.

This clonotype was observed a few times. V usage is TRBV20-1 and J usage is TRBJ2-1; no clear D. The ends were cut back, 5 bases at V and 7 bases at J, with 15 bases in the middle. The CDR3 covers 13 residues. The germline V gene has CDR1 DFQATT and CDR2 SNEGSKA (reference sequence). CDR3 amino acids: CSAPSYNLNEQFF. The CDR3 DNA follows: TGCAGTGCTCCCTCATATAACCTAAATGAGCAGTTCTTC.

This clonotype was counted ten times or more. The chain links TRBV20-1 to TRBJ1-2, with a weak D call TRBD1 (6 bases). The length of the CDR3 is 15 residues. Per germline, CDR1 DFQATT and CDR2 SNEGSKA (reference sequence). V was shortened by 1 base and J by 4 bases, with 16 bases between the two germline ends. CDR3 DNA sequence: TGCAGTGCTAGAGTGGGGGCGGTTGCCGCCTATGGCTACACCTTC. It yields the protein CSARVGAVAAYGYTF.